One T cell receptor beta chain is described in this entry. Its antigen is undetermined. This record belongs to a study of Ad26.COV2.S vaccination and SARS-CoV-2 variants. Across the whole study: Doses of Ad26.COV2.S were injected into muscle once or twice, 56 days apart.

Study-level points and caveats: Placebo recipients trailed vaccine recipients in spike-specific TCR breadth.

Treatment described: some 20 received Ad26.COV2.S at low or high dose, single or two shots; roughly five received placebo; per-sample allocation not given. Specimens were obtained on day 63 following the first vaccine or placebo injection. A Boston adult aged 18-55 years was the donor. The vaccine antigen was prefusion-stabilized Wuhan SARS-CoV-2 spike. TCRdb keeps only in-frame clones here, not all; method: immunoSEQ multiplex PCR. The sample carries about 480,000 clones, roughly 89% recorded once. Germline CDR1 GTSNPN, CDR2 SVGIG (reference sequence). The CDR3 is 14 amino acids. J was trimmed by 5 bases and V by 5 bases; bases with no gene match: 11.

This clonotype was sampled from a person aged 18-60 years who received the Ad26.COV2.S COVID-19 vaccine or a placebo. The source was peripheral blood, collected in a trial of Ad26.COV2.S vaccine versus placebo. The chain has TRBV30 and TRBJ1-2, with 7 bases matching TRBD1. In nucleotides, the CDR3 is TGTGCCTGGCATAAAAGACAGGGTAGATATGGCTACACCTTC. Protein: CAWHKRQGRYGYTF.